What follows describes a single TCR beta chain. This clonotype has only a few counts. Its antigen is still unknown. Base-call qualities are not available, and no considerably larger clone is one nucleotide away. The data were taken from a study of T cells in Graves' hyperthyroidism and ophthalmopathy (dated by TCRdb to the late 2010s). For the study in its entirety: Peripheral blood samples were taken at initial diagnosis, before any treatment was given. The study also compared thyroid tissue and blood T-cell repertoires from roughly 6 Graves' hyperthyroidism patients. To identify distinguishing TCR V-J signatures, a discovery cohort of some 100 patients was used, comprising 43 with Graves' ophthalmopathy and around 57 with stable Graves' hyperthyroidism. For training and testing, the 95 to 100 patients in the discovery cohort were randomly divided in a 7:3 ratio. The paper describes TCR Vbeta CDR3 sequencing of around 130 peripheral blood samples, made up of some 40 ophthalmopathy patients, 70 to 75 hyperthyroidism patients and roughly 17 progressor patients. After sampling, hyperthyroidism patients received methimazole starting at 30 mg daily, and ophthalmopathy patients received high-dose intravenous methylprednisolone. Whether ophthalmopathy could be predicted prospectively was tested in an independent validation cohort made up of approximately 19 hyperthyroidism patients plus 17 patients who later progressed to ophthalmopathy.

Graves' hyperthyroidism was defined as stable when no progression to ophthalmopathy occurred over 18 months of follow-up. Hyperthyroidism patients were newly diagnosed, had a disease duration of under 2 months, and were aged 18 to 65 years. Patients with uncontrolled infections, other autoimmune diseases, pregnancy or lactation were excluded. Diagnoses were based on clinical symptoms, serum thyroxine and TRAb, thyroid ultrasound and orbital computed tomography. PBMCs were separated from roughly 9.6 ml of fresh peripheral blood using Ficoll-Paque density gradient centrifugation. Total RNA was extracted using Trizol reagent, and RNA quality was assessed on an Agilent 2100 Bioanalyzer. On the study overall, not on this receptor specifically: In validation, the model predicted progression to ophthalmopathy a median of around 6.5 months before onset, with about 70% sensitivity and more than 72% specificity. In cross-validation, a model built on a 13 V-J signature told ophthalmopathy apart from stable hyperthyroidism with approximately 91% sensitivity and about 81% specificity, and in testing the same model reached 80%/75%. No statistical method was used to fix the sample size in advance, and group allocation was not hidden from the investigators. Blood samples also contained most of the expanded thyroid clonotypes (frequency above 0.001), which suggests that blood repertoires may reflect thyroid immune responses.

The TCR beta CDR3 regions were amplified from the RNA transcripts. For the first round of RT-PCR on the TCR CDR3, the HTBI primer set was used together with the Qiagen OneStep RT-PCR kit. Libraries were constructed in a second round of multiplex PCR, after which size selection and purification were performed. Libraries were sequenced paired-end with 100 bp reads on an Illumina HiSeq2000. As for how the authors treated the data: SOAPnuke was used to process the raw data, with reads discarded if the reads contained adapters or uncalled bases, had a mean Phred below 15, or lacked an exact constant-primer or identifier match. High-quality paired reads were merged with COPE v1.2.5, and unique nucleotide sequences were defined as clonotypes. Clonotypes were aligned to IMGT TRBV, TRBD and TRBJ reference segments using MiTCR v1.1. The analysis included only V-J combinations with a frequency above 0.0001, which together covered 98% to 99.2% of the repertoires. The TCS score was defined as F50 (clonal expansion) divided by E x V (chaos), with BLOSUM62-based TCRdist calculated between CDR3 peptides within each V-J. Welch's t-statistics and random forest reduced roughly 500 V-J features to 13, which were used in a naive Bayes classifier (R e1071). TCRdb reprocessed the public reads (quality trimming at Q25 with fastp, clone calling with MiXCR) and kept in-frame beta chains. A single entry per CDR3 protein holds the most common genes and DNA from its merged rows. The V and J calls and clone size come from TCRdb's table, not from the authors' own analysis. This sample is represented by 550,000 to 800,000 distinct CDR3 sequences; 16% of them were singletons. Jointly, the top ten make up 8.4% of the sample.

From the cysteine up to the phenylalanine, the CDR3 has a length of 13 residues. The read is trimmed to its CDR3 DNA, 39 bases read in frame from base 1. CDR1 and CDR2 are read off the germline V gene (reference sequence) as LNHDA and SQIVND. The V end loses 1 base and the J end loses 8 bases, and a stretch of 9 bases separates them. This chain is built from TRBV19 and TRBJ2-1, with the D gene call left open. The sample comprised blood. This sequence was found in a man between 18 and 35 years old with Graves' hyperthyroidism. The CDR3 region has the sequence CASSIVPRDEQFF. The bases are TGTGCCAGTAGTATAGTCCCCCGGGATGAGCAGTTCTTC.